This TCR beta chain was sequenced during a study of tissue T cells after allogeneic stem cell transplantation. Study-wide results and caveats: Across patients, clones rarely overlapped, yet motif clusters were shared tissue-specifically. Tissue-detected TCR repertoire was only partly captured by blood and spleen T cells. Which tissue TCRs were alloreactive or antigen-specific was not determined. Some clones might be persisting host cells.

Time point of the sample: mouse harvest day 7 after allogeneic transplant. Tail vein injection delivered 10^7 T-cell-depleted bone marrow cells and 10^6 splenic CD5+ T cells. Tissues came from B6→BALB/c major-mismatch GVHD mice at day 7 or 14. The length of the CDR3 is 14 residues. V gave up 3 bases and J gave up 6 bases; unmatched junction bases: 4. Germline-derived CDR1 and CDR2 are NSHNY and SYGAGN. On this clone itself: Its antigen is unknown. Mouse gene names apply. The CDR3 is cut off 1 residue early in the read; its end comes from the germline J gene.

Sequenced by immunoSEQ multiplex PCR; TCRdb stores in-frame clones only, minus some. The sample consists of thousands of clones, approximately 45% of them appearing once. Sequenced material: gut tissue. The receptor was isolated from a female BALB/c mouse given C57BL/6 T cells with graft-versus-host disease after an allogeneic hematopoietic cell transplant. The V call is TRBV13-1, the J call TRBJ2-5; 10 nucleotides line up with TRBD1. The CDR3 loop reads CASSGQGARDTQYF. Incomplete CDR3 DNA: TGTGCCAGCAGTGGACAGGGGGCGAGGGACACCCAGTAC.